The next 10 T cell receptor beta chains were all read from a single sample in a study of T cells after yellow fever vaccination. One entry per CDR3 protein, called by TCRdb with MiXCR from the 5' RACE reads. This table holds 250,000 or so distinct CDR3 sequences, 6.7% found once. Sequences were derived from CD4+ T cells sorted from PBMCs, sampled on the day of the yellow fever booster vaccination. These TCRs come from a young man who received the YFV17D yellow fever vaccine.

The J gene is TRBJ2-2, the V gene TRBV5-6, with TRBD1 matching over 9 bases. The trim removed 4 bases at V and 5 bases at J, leaving 3 bases unmatched. Per the germline V gene, CDR1 is SGHDT and CDR2 is YYEEEE. This CDR3 is 14 amino acids long. CDR3 sequence reads: CASSRGQGTGELFF. The CDR3 DNA reads TGTGCCAGCAGCCGTGGACAGGGGACCGGGGAGCTGTTTTTT. Together with reference TRBV5-6 and TRBJ2-2, the CDR3 gives the full variable domain: DAGVTQSPTHLIKTRGQQVTLRCSPKSGHDTVSWYQQALGQGPQFIFQYYEEEERQRGNFPDRFSGHQFPNYSSELNVNALLLGDSALYLCASSRGQGTGELFFGEGSRLTVL.

As concerns this clonotype: At one of its ends the junction is not consistent with the germline gene, which may arise from a read error. The genes are TRBV9 and TRBJ2-3; the D gene is possibly TRBD2 (5 bases). The CDR3 has 12 residues. The germline V gene encodes CDR1 SGDLS and CDR2 YYNGEE. This CDR3 is CVSDGNLVTQYF. For the CDR3, the DNA is TGTGTCAGCGACGGGAATTTAGTTACGCAGTATTTT.

Ten or more counts support this clonotype. The chain links TRBV27 to TRBJ2-1, with no clear D. Trimming cost V 5 bases and J 10 bases, with 15 bases left between them. Germline assignment: CDR1 MNHEY and CDR2 SMNVEV (reference sequence). CDR3 length: 13 amino acids. The DNA of the CDR3 is TGTGCCAGCAGTCTCGACGGGCCAAGGGAGCAGTTCTTC. It specifies CASSLDGPREQFF.

This clonotype has ten or more counts. V usage is TRBV10-2 and J usage is TRBJ2-1; a possible D gene is TRBD2 (6 bases). V was cut by 2 bases and J by 5 bases, with 13 bases left in between. Germline assignment: CDR1 WSHSY and CDR2 SAAADI. The CDR3 has 15 residues. In DNA form, the CDR3 reads TGCGCCAGCAGTGAGGTCTTAGCGGATAACAATGAGCAGTTCTTC. This gives the protein CASSEVLADNNEQFF.

The rearrangement uses TRBV6-1 and TRBJ2-5, with D unclear. The CDR3 length is 14 residues. Germline CDR1 is MNHNS and CDR2 is SASEGT. Trimming pared 5 bases from V and 5 bases from J, leaving 15 bases between. CDR3 bases: TGTGCCAGCAGTACCACCGCTCCCGGGGAGACCCAGTACTTC. Amino acid sequence: CASSTTAPGETQYF.

The V gene is TRBV20-1, the J gene TRBJ2-5; the match to TRBD2 covers 10 bases. This CDR3 comprises 14 residues. In germline, CDR1 is DFQATT, CDR2 SNEGSKA (reference sequence). The junction had 8 bases not matched to a gene; V was cut back by 5 bases and J by 5 bases. CDR3 loop: CSAHLAGVGETQYF. Here the CDR3 DNA reads TGCAGTGCTCATCTAGCGGGAGTAGGTGAGACCCAGTACTTC.

The genes are TRBV4-3 and TRBJ2-7; 12 bases map to TRBD2. From germline, CDR1 is LGHNA and CDR2 YSLEER. The J segment lost 7 bases and the V segment lost 4 bases, leaving 5 bases of the junction unmatched. This CDR3 comprises 14 residues. CDR3 residues: CASSRGLAGGEQYF. CDR3 sequence (DNA): TGCGCCAGCAGCCGGGGACTAGCGGGTGGTGAGCAGTACTTC.

This clonotype was observed a few times. The chain combines TRBV20-1 with TRBJ2-7, with unresolved D. The CDR3 sequence is 15 residues long. Trimming shortened V by 0 bases and J by 2 bases, and 14 bases separated the two germline ends. The germline V gene encodes CDR1 DFQATT and CDR2 SNEGSKA (reference sequence). DNA of the CDR3: TGCAGTGCTAGAGATTTTCGAGACTCCACCTACGAGCAGTACTTC. Translating gives CSARDFRDSTYEQYF.

This clonotype came up a few times. V gene TRBV7-2 combines with J gene TRBJ1-3; D unclear. This CDR3 is built from 15 residues. With 2 bases removed from V and 2 bases from J, the gap between germline ends came to 10 bases. From germline, CDR1 is SGHTA and CDR2 FQGNSA. DNA of the CDR3: TGTGCCAGCAGCTTACTTGTCGGTACTGGAAACACCATATATTTT. This sequence encodes CASSLLVGTGNTIYF. Together with reference TRBV7-2 and TRBJ1-3, the CDR3 gives the full variable domain: GAGVSQSPSNKVTEKGKDVELRCDPISGHTALYWYRQSLGQGLEFLIYFQGNSAPDKSGLPSDRFSAERTGGSVSTLTIQRTQQEDSAVYLCASSLLVGTGNTIYFGEGSWLTVV.

There are many counts of this clonotype. The chain links TRBV27 to TRBJ2-3; D may match TRBD1 or TRBD2 (7 bases each). This CDR3 has 14 amino acids. In germline, CDR1 is MNHEY, CDR2 SMNVEV (reference sequence). V lost 8 bases and J 5 bases, leaving 17 bases between the germline ends. The CDR3 region has the DNA TGTGCCAGCGCCGGCGACAGGGAGGGAGATACGCAGTATTTT. This sequence encodes CASAGDREGDTQYF.